This T cell receptor (beta chain) was captured in a study of blood T cell repertoires in COVID-19. TCRdb keeps only in-frame clones here, not all; method: immunoSEQ multiplex PCR. The sample lists about 190,000 clones, roughly 77% seen once, with roughly a sixth in the top ten. Participant-reported clinical history was the basis for cohort assignment. The CDR3 is 17 residues long. The clonotype was recovered from a woman aged 50 to 60 with acute COVID-19. The rearrangement joins TRBV12-2 to TRBJ2-1; the table names TRBD2, a call not compared with the DNA. TRBV12-2 is classified as a pseudogene. The source material was PBMCs or T cells enriched from blood (not recorded which). CDR3 residues: CASRSQRTGGLGNEQFF. For the CDR3, the DNA is TGTGCAAGTCGCTCCCAGAGGACCGGGGGGCTAGGCAATGAGCAGTTCTTC.